These 9 T cell receptor beta chains were all obtained from the same sample, sequenced in a study of shared clonotypes between healthy human individuals. The method was immunoSEQ multiplex PCR; TCRdb's version includes in-frame clones alone and lacks a portion of them. In the table there are about 2.4 million clones, roughly 93% of which are singletons. The specimen was naive CD4+ T cells from PBMCs. Sample subset: CD45RA+ positively selected. The receptors here all came from a man between 18 and 35 years old in good health. Some clones in this sample may be carry-over from other donors' samples.

This chain connects TRBV28 to TRBJ1-5; TRBD1 matches 9 bases. CDR3 length: 16 amino acids. The V and J ends lost 6 bases and 2 bases, in that order; junction bases with no gene match: 8. From germline, CDR1 is MDHEN and CDR2 SYDVKM. The CDR3 region is CASSSNRGLGNQPQHF. DNA for the CDR3: TGTGCCAGCAGCTCTAACAGGGGGCTGGGCAATCAGCCCCAGCATTTT.

This sequence joins TRBV5-5 and TRBJ2-7, with 11 bases that match TRBD2. The CDR3 runs to 15 residues. Germline-derived CDR1 and CDR2 are SGHKS and YYEKEE (reference sequence). Trimming removed 3 bases from V and 3 bases from J; junction bases left unmatched: 5. The CDR3 DNA follows: TGTGCCAGCAGCTCGGGACTAGCGGACGACTACGAGCAGTACTTC. Encoded protein: CASSSGLADDYEQYF.

This clone was observed a handful of times. This chain's CDR3 is CASSYPEGVYEQYF. CDR3 bases: TGTGCCAGCAGTTACCCTGAAGGGGTGTACGAGCAGTACTTC. This chain uses TRBV6-6 with TRBJ2-7; D may be TRBD1 (5 bases). Germline assignment: CDR1 MNHNY and CDR2 SVGAGI (reference sequence). This CDR3 contains 14 residues. Between the trimmed V and J ends, which lost 2 bases and 4 bases, there was a span of 12 bases.

This chain uses TRBV7-8 with TRBJ1-6; D not certain. This CDR3 is built from 11 residues. The ends were cut back, 4 bases at V and 11 bases at J, with 6 bases in the middle. Germline V lookup: CDR1 SGHVS, CDR2 FQNEAQ. CDR3 loop: CASSSGTPLHF. CDR3 DNA: TGTGCCAGCAGCTCCGGAACACCCCTCCACTTT.

The DNA of the CDR3 is TGTGCCAGCTCACCACTTACTAGCGGGATCTCTCGAGAGACCCAGTACTTC. It yields the protein CASSPLTSGISRETQYF. The chain recombines TRBV18 with TRBJ2-5; 10 bases align to TRBD2. Trimming at V came to 1 base and at J to 4 bases, leaving 9 bases not matched to a gene. Germline V gives CDR1 KGHSH, CDR2 LQKENI. The CDR3 is made up of 17 amino acids.

The chain links TRBV4-1 to TRBJ1-1; 9 bases agree with TRBD1. V lost 1 base and J lost 5; bases outside the gene matches: 11. The CDR3 contains 17 residues. Germline assignment: CDR1 MGHRA and CDR2 YSYEKL. The CDR3 is CASSQGFSQGARTEAFF. The CDR3 DNA reads TGCGCCAGCAGCCAAGGGTTCTCACAGGGGGCTAGGACTGAAGCTTTCTTT.

The V and J genes are TRBV6-5 and TRBJ2-5, with D possibly TRBD1 on 6 matching bases. The length of the CDR3 is 15 residues. Per the germline V gene, CDR1 is MNHEY and CDR2 is SVGAGI. The V end was cut by 0 bases, the J end by 7 bases, with 15 bases between. This chain's CDR3 is CASSYSLLGAVTQYF. CDR3 in DNA: TGTGCCAGCAGTTACTCATTGTTGGGGGCCGTGACCCAGTACTTC.

As to this clone: This CDR3 is also generated by other DNA sequences in the sample. V gene TRBV28 combines with J gene TRBJ2-4, with a weak D call TRBD2 (7 bases). This CDR3 has 15 amino acids. V lost 5 bases and J 0 bases, leaving 11 bases between the germline ends. From germline, CDR1 is MDHEN and CDR2 SYDVKM. For the CDR3, the DNA is TGTGCCAGCAGTCTGGGGGGGGCAGCCAAAAACATTCAGTACTTC. The encoded protein is CASSLGGAAKNIQYF.

The V call is TRBV6-5, the J call TRBJ2-5; tentative D call: TRBD1 (6 bases). The germline CDR1 and CDR2 sequences are MNHEY and SVGAGI. The CDR3 is 14 residues long. The germline V and J ends were trimmed by 5 bases and 2 bases, with 12 bases remaining between them. The CDR3 spells CASSLQTGQETQYF. Here the CDR3 DNA reads TGTGCCAGCAGTCTCCAAACAGGGCAAGAGACCCAGTACTTC.